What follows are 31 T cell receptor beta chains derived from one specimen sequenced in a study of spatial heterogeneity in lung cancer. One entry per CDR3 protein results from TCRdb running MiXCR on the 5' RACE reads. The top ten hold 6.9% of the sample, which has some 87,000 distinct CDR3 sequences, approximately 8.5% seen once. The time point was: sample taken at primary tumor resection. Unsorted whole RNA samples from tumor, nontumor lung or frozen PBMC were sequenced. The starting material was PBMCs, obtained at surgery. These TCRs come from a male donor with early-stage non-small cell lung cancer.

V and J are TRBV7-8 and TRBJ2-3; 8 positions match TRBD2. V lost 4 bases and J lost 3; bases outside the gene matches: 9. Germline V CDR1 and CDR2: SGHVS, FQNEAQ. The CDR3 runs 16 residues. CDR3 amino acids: CASSSPTGTRTDTQYF. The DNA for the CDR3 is TGTGCCAGCAGCTCGCCGACCGGGACTAGGACAGATACGCAGTATTTT.

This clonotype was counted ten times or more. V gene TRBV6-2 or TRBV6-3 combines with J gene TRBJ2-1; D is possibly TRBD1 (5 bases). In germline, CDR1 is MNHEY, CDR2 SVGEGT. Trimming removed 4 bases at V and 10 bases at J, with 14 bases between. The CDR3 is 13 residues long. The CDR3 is CASSSLGPREQFF. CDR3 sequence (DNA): TGTGCCAGCAGTTCCCTGGGGCCCCGGGAGCAGTTCTTC.

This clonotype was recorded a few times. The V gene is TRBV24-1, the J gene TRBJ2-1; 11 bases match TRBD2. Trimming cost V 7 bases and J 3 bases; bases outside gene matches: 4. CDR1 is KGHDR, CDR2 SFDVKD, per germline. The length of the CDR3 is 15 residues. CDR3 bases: TGTGCCACCAGCATTAGCGGGAGGGGCTACAATGAGCAGTTCTTC. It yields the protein CATSISGRGYNEQFF.

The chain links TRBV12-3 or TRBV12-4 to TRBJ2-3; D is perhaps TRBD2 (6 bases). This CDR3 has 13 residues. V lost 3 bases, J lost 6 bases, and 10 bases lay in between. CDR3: CASSFLGRDTQYF. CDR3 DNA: TGTGCCAGCAGTTTTTTGGGGAGGGATACGCAGTATTTT.

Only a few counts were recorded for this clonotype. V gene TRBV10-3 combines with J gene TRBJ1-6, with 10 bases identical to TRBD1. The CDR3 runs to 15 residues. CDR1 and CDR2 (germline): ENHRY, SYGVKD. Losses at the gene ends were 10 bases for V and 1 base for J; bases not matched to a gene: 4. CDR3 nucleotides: TGTGCCACCGCGGACAGGGGGTCCTATAATTCACCCCTCCACTTT. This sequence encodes CATADRGSYNSPLHF.

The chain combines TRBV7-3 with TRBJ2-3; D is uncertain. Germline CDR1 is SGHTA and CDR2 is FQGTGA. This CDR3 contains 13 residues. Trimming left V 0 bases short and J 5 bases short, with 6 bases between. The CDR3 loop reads CASSLTGKDTQYF. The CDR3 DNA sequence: TGTGCCAGCAGCTTAACGGGAAAAGATACGCAGTATTTT.

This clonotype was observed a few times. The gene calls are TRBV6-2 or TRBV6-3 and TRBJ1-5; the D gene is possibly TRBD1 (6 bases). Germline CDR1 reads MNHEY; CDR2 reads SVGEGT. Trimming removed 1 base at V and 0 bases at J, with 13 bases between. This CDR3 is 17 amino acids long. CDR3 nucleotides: TGTGCCAGCAGTTACTACGGAGGGGGAGGTAGCAATCAGCCCCAGCATTTT. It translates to CASSYYGGGGSNQPQHF.

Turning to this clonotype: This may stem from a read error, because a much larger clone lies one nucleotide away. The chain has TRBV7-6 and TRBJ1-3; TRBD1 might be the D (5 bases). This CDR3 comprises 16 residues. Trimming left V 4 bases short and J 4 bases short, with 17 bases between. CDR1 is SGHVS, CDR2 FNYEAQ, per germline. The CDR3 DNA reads TGTGCCAGCAGCTCCAGGGTGGGAAGTGACGGAAACACCATATATTTT. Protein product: CASSSRVGSDGNTIYF.

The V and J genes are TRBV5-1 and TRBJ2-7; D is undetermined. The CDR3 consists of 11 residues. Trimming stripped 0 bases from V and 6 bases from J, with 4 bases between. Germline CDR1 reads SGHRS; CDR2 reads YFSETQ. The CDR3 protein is CASSLGPEQYF. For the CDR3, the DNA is TGCGCCAGCAGCTTGGGACCCGAGCAGTACTTC.

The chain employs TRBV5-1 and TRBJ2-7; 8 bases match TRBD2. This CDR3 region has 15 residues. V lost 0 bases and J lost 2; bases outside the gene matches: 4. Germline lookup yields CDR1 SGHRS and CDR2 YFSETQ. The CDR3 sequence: CASSLGRGATYEQYF. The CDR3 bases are TGCGCCAGCAGCTTGGGGCGGGGGGCCACCTACGAGCAGTACTTC.

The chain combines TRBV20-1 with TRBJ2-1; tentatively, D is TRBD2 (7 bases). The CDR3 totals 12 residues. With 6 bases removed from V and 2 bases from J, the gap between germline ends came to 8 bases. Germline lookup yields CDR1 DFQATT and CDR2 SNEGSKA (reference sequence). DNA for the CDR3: TGCAGTGCCGGGGGGCCCTACAATGAGCAGTTCTTC. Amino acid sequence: CSAGGPYNEQFF.

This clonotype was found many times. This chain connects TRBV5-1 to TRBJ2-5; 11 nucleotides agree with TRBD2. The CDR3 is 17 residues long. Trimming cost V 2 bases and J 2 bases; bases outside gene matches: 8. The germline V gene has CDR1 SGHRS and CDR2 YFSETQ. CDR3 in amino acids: CASSFGSGGARQETQYF. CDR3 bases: TGCGCCAGCAGCTTCGGTAGCGGGGGGGCCAGGCAAGAGACCCAGTACTTC. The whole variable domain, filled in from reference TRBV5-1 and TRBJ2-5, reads KAGVTQTPRYLIKTRGQQVTLSCSPISGHRSVSWYQQTPGQGLQFLFEYFSETQRNKGNFPGRFSGRQFSNSRSEMNVSTLELGDSALYLCASSFGSGGARQETQYFGPGTRLLVL.

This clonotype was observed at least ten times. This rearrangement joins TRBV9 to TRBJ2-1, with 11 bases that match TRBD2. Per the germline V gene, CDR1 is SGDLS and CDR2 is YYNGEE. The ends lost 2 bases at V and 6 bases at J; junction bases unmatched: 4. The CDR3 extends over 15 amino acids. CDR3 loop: CASSVSSGGTNEQFF. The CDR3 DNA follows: TGTGCCAGCAGCGTTTCTAGCGGGGGGACCAATGAGCAGTTCTTC.

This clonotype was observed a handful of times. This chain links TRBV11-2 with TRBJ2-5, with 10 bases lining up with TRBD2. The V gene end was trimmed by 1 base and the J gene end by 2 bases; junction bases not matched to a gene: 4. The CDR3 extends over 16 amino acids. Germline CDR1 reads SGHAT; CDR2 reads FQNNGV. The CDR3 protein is CASSLAVAGGQETQYF. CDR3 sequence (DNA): TGTGCCAGCAGCTTAGCGGTAGCGGGGGGACAAGAGACCCAGTACTTC. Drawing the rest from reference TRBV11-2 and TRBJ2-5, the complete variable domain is EAGVAQSPRYKIIEKRQSVAFWCNPISGHATLYWYQQILGQGPKLLIQFQNNGVVDDSQLPKDRFSAERLKGVDSTLKIQPAKLEDSAVYLCASSLAVAGGQETQYFGPGTRLLVL.

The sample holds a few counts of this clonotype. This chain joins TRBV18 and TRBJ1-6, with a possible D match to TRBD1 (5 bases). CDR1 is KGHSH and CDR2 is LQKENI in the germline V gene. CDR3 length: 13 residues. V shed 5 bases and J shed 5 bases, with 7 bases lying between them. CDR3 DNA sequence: TGTGCCAGCTCATGGGGGGATAATTCACCCCTCCACTTT. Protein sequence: CASSWGDNSPLHF.

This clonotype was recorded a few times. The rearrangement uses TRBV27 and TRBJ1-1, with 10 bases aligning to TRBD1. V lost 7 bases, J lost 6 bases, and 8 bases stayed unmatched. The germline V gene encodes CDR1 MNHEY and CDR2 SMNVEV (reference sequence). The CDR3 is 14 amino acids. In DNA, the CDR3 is TGTGCCAGCAAACAGACAGGGGGCTCTTCTGAAGCTTTCTTT. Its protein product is CASKQTGGSSEAFF.

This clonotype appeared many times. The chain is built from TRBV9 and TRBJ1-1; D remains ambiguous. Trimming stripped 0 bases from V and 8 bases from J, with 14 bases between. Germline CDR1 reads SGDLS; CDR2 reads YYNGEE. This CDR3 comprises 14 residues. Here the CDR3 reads CASSVGEDFREAFF. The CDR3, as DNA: TGTGCCAGCAGCGTAGGAGAAGATTTCAGAGAAGCTTTCTTT. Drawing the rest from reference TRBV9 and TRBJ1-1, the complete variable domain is DSGVTQTPKHLITATGQRVTLRCSPRSGDLSVYWYQQSLDQGLQFLIQYYNGEERAKGNILERFSAQQFPDLHSELNLSSLELGDSALYFCASSVGEDFREAFFGQGTRLTVV.

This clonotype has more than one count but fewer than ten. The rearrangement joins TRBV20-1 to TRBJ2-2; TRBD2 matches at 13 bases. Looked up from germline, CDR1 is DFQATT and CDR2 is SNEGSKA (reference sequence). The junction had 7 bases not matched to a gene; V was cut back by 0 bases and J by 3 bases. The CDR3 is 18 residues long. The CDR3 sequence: CSARDGGLAGAHTGELFF. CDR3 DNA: TGCAGTGCTAGAGATGGTGGACTAGCGGGGGCTCACACCGGGGAGCTGTTTTTT.

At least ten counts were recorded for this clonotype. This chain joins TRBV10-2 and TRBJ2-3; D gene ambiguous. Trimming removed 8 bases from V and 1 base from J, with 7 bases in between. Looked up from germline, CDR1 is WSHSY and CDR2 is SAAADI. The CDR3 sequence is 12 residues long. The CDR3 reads CASGLGTDTQYF. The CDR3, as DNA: TGCGCCAGCGGGCTTGGCACAGATACGCAGTATTTT.

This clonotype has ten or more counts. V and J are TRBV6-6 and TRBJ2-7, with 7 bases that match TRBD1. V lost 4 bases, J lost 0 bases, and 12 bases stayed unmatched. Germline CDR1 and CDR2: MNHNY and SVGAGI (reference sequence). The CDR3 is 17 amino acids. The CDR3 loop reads CASSFPTRTGASYEQYF. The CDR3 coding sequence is TGTGCCAGCAGTTTCCCCACTCGGACAGGAGCCTCCTACGAGCAGTACTTC.

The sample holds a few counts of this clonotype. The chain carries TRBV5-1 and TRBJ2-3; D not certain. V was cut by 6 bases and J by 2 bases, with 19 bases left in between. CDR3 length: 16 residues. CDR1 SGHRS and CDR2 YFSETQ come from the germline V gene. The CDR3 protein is CASTVNQAGPTDTQYF. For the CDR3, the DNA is TGCGCCAGCACCGTCAACCAGGCAGGACCCACAGATACGCAGTATTTT.

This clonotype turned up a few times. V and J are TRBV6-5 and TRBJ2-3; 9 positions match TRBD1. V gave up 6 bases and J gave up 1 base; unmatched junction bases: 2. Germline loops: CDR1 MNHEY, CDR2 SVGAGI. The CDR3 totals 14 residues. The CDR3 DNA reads TGTGCCAGCAGAAGGACAGGGGGCACAGATACGCAGTATTTT. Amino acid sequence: CASRRTGGTDTQYF.

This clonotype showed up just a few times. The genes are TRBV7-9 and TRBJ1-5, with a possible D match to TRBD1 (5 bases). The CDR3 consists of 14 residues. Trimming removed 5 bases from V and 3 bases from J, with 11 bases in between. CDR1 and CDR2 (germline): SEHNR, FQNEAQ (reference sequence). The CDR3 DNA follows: TGTGCCAGCAGCACCCGGGACTTCAATCAGCCCCAGCATTTT. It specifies CASSTRDFNQPQHF.

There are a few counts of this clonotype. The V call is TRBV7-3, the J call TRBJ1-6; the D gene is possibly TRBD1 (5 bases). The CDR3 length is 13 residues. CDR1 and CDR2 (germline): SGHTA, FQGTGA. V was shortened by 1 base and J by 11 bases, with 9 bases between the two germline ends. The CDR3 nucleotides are TGTGCCAGCAGCTTAAACCCGGGGGCACCCCTCCACTTT. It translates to CASSLNPGAPLHF.

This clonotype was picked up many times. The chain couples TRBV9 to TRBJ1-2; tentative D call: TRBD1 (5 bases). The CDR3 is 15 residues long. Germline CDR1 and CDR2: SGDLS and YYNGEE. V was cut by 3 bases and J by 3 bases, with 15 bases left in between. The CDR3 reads CASSEGTTRDYGYTF. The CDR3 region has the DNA TGTGCCAGCAGCGAGGGGACCACCCGGGACTATGGCTACACCTTC.

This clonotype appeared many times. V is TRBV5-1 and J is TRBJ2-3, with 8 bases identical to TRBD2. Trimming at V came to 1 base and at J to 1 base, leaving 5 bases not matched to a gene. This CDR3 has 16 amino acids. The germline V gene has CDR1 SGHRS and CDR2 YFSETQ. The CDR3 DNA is TGCGCCAGCAGCTTGTATACTAGCGGACGCACAGATACGCAGTATTTT. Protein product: CASSLYTSGRTDTQYF.

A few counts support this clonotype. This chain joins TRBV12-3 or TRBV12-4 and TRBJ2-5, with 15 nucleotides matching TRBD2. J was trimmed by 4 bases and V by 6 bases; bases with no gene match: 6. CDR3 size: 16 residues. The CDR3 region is CASSPGLAGGGETQYF. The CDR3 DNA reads TGTGCCAGCAGCCCTGGACTAGCGGGAGGGGGAGAGACCCAGTACTTC.

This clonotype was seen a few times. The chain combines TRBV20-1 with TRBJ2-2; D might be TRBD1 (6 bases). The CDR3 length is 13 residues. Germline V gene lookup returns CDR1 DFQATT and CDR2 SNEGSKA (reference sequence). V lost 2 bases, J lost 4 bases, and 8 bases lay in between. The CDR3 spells CSARTGITGELFF. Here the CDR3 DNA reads TGCAGTGCTAGAACAGGGATCACCGGGGAGCTGTTTTTT.

The CDR3 reads CASSSQGAGDTQYF. The CDR3 bases are TGTGCCAGCAGCTCACAGGGGGCCGGGGATACGCAGTATTTT. The genes are TRBV11-3 and TRBJ2-3; 9 nucleotides align to TRBD1. The CDR3 spans 14 residues. The V and J ends lost 4 bases and 6 bases, in that order; junction bases with no gene match: 5. Germline V gives CDR1 SGHNT, CDR2 YENEEA.

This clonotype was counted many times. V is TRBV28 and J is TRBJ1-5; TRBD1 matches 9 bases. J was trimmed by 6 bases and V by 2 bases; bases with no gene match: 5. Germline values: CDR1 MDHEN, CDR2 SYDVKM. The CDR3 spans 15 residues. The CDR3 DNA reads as TGTGCCAGCAGTTTAGTGAGGACAGGGGTTCAGCCCCAGCATTTT. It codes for CASSLVRTGVQPQHF.

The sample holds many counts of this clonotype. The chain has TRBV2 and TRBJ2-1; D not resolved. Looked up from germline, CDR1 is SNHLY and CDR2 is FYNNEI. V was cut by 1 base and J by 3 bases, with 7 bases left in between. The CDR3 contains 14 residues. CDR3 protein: CASSEGTLYNEQFF. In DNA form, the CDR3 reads TGTGCCAGCAGTGAAGGCACGCTCTACAATGAGCAGTTCTTC. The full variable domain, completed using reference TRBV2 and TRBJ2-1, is EPEVTQTPSHQVTQMGQEVILRCVPISNHLYFYWYRQILGQKVEFLVSFYNNEISEKSEIFDDQFSVERPDGSNFTLKIRSTKLEDSAMYFCASSEGTLYNEQFFGPGTRLTVL.